Below, 6 T cell receptor beta chains from the same sample are listed, as sequenced in a study of regulatory T cells in long-lasting Graves disease. Time point described: persistent/refractory GD, antithyroid drugs over 5 years with positive TRAb. Extracted RNA from PBMCs served as the source of the TCR library. The authors built TCR beta libraries using iRepertoire HTBI primers and Arm-PCR of CDR3 regions. TCRdb re-derived calls from the multiplex PCR reads in MiXCR, one entry per CDR3 protein. The sample contains some 420,000 distinct CDR3 sequences, 22% of which appear only once. The sequencing used peripheral blood mononuclear cells (PBMCs), collected when the disease was refractory, from a patient treated with antithyroid drugs. These receptors all stem from a female donor with Graves disease.

The chain has TRBV6-2 or TRBV6-3 and TRBJ2-3; possibly TRBD2 for D (6 bases). Germline V lookup: CDR1 MNHEY, CDR2 SVGEGT. CDR3 length equals 17 residues. Trimming cost V 6 bases and J 2 bases, with 21 bases left between them. CDR3 bases: TGTGCCAGCAGCGCCGGGCCCCCCGGGGGTTACACAGATACGCAGTATTTT. Its translation: CASSAGPPGGYTDTQYF.

This clonotype was seen at least ten times. This sequence joins TRBV28 and TRBJ1-2; D remains ambiguous. CDR3 size: 12 residues. Germline-derived CDR1 and CDR2 are MDHEN and SYDVKM. V was clipped by 3 bases and J by 3 bases, with 5 bases between them. The CDR3 is CASSFVDYGYTF. CDR3 bases: TGTGCCAGCAGTTTTGTGGACTATGGCTACACCTTC.

This clonotype appeared a few times. The chain joins TRBV6-2 or TRBV6-3 to TRBJ2-2; D unresolved. CDR1 MNHEY and CDR2 SVGEGT come from the germline V gene. Between the trimmed V and J ends, which lost 2 bases and 3 bases, there was a span of 4 bases. CDR3 length: 13 amino acids. The CDR3 region has the DNA TGTGCCAGCAGTTACCAGGACACCGGGGAGCTGTTTTTT. Residues: CASSYQDTGELFF.

In this sample, this clonotype turned up many times. The CDR3 sequence is CASSYLGQGWGYTF. CDR3 DNA sequence: TGTGCCAGCAGTTACCTGGGTCAGGGTTGGGGCTACACCTTC. The chain has TRBV6-5 and TRBJ1-2; TRBD1 might be the D (5 bases). CDR1 is MNHEY, CDR2 SVGAGI, per germline. The CDR3 is made up of 14 amino acids. The V end was cut by 2 bases, the J end by 8 bases, with 15 bases between.

The genes are TRBV7-9 and TRBJ1-1; D perhaps matches TRBD1 (6 bases). This CDR3 is 12 amino acids long. The germline V and J ends were trimmed by 4 bases and 13 bases, with 16 bases remaining between them. Germline assignment: CDR1 SEHNR and CDR2 FQNEAQ (reference sequence). The DNA for the CDR3 is TGTGCCAGCAGCTCCAGCGAGGGGGGAGATTTCTTT. It is translated as CASSSSEGGDFF.

This sequence joins TRBV5-6 and TRBJ1-2; the D is unclear. Per the germline V gene, CDR1 is SGHDT and CDR2 is YYEEEE. The CDR3 consists of 14 residues. Trimming stripped 2 bases from V and 6 bases from J, with 14 bases between. The CDR3 loop is CASSFESSPHGYTF. For the CDR3, the DNA is TGTGCCAGCAGCTTCGAGTCCTCGCCGCATGGCTACACCTTC.